The 23 T cell receptor beta chains below were found in one sample sequenced in a study of T-cell memory formation after mild COVID-19. TCRdb re-called the 5' RACE reads with MiXCR, one entry per CDR3 protein. This sample yields under 400,000 distinct CDR3 sequences, of which 28% are seen a single time; roughly 14% belongs to the top ten. The sequencing input was PBMCs or a T cell subset sorted from them (not recorded which). These receptors were obtained from an adult woman who had mild COVID-19 (a few samples of this study predate the infection). Cell type and time point are not known.

The chain has TRBV6-5 and TRBJ2-1; 9 bases fit TRBD2. Trimming cost V 5 bases and J 9 bases; bases outside gene matches: 11. This CDR3 has 15 amino acids. Germline assignment: CDR1 MNHEY and CDR2 SVGAGI. CDR3 sequence: CASSTLAGAGGEQFF. CDR3 DNA sequence: TGTGCCAGCAGTACATTAGCGGGAGCAGGAGGTGAGCAGTTCTTC.

V is TRBV7-2 and J is TRBJ2-1; D may match TRBD1 or TRBD2 (5 bases each). The CDR3 is 14 residues long. The V gene's germline CDR1 is SGHTA and CDR2 FQGNSA. V was clipped by 4 bases and J by 0 bases, with 7 bases between them. The CDR3 sequence is CASSYGTSYNEQFF. For the CDR3, the DNA is TGTGCCAGCAGCTACGGGACCTCCTACAATGAGCAGTTCTTC.

V usage is TRBV5-1 and J usage is TRBJ2-1; TRBD1 might be the D (6 bases). The CDR3 length is 16 residues. CDR1 and CDR2 from the germline V gene are SGHRS and YFSETQ. Trimming took 3 bases from V and 2 from J, leaving 15 bases between them. The CDR3 loop reads CASSSTTGSPYNEQFF. DNA for the CDR3: TGCGCCAGCAGCTCTACCACAGGGTCCCCCTACAATGAGCAGTTCTTC.

The V and J genes are TRBV3-1 and TRBJ2-3, with 13 bases identical to TRBD2. V was pared by 4 bases and J by 6 bases, with 10 bases of the junction left unmatched. Germline CDR1 reads LGHDT; CDR2 reads YNNKEL (reference sequence). This CDR3 region has 17 residues. The CDR3 nucleotides are TGTGCCAGCAGCCTCACTAGCGGGGGGGCCGATATGGATACGCAGTATTTT. Protein product: CASSLTSGGADMDTQYF.

The J gene is TRBJ2-1, the V gene TRBV30; 8 nucleotides align to TRBD1. There are 15 residues in the CDR3. V was pared by 2 bases and J by 4 bases, with 7 bases of the junction left unmatched. Germline values: CDR1 GTSNPN, CDR2 SVGIG (reference sequence). CDR3 amino acids: CAWSLDRAPYNEQFF. The CDR3 DNA follows: TGTGCCTGGAGTTTGGACAGGGCCCCTTACAATGAGCAGTTCTTC.

This clonotype was counted once. The gene calls are TRBV2 and TRBJ1-2; 7 positions match TRBD1. V lost 7 bases, J lost 5 bases, and 4 bases stayed unmatched. Per germline, CDR1 SNHLY and CDR2 FYNNEI. CDR3 length: 12 amino acids. DNA of the CDR3: TGTGCCAGCATGAAGACAGGGTATGGCTACACCTTC. This encodes CASMKTGYGYTF.

In this sample, this clonotype turned up a few times. The chain has TRBV12-3 or TRBV12-4 and TRBJ2-6; 9 bases fit TRBD1. V shed 5 bases and J 0 bases; nucleotides not matched to a gene: 5. The CDR3 sequence is 17 residues long. For the CDR3, the DNA is TGTGCCAGCAGTATAGGGACAGGGAGCTCTGGGGCCAACGTCCTGACTTTC. Translating gives CASSIGTGSSGANVLTF.

This clonotype was seen a handful of times. The chain links TRBV29-1 to TRBJ1-1; tentatively, D is TRBD1 (6 bases). V shed 5 bases and J shed 1 base, with 11 bases lying between them. Germline CDR1 reads SQVTM; CDR2 reads ANQGSEA. The CDR3 covers 13 residues. CDR3 bases: TGCAGCGTTACCGGACAGCAGAACACTGAAGCTTTCTTT. Its protein product is CSVTGQQNTEAFF.

The sample holds a few counts of this clonotype. The chain uses TRBV20-1 and TRBJ1-2; D unresolved. CDR3 length: 14 residues. Germline V gives CDR1 DFQATT, CDR2 SNEGSKA (reference sequence). With 0 bases removed from V and 4 bases from J, the gap between germline ends came to 12 bases. CDR3 nucleotide sequence: TGCAGTGCTAGAGATCCCTCCAGCGTCTATGGCTACACCTTC. Protein sequence: CSARDPSSVYGYTF.

The chain is built from TRBV5-1 and TRBJ1-2; 7 nucleotides align to TRBD1. Germline assignment: CDR1 SGHRS and CDR2 YFSETQ. This CDR3 contains 16 residues. Germline trimming cut 3 bases from V and 0 bases from J; bases unmatched to any gene: 8. The CDR3: CASSSSRDSPNYGYTF. For the CDR3, the DNA is TGCGCCAGCAGCTCGTCCCGGGACAGTCCTAACTATGGCTACACCTTC. Together with reference TRBV5-1 and TRBJ1-2, the CDR3 gives the full variable domain: KAGVTQTPRYLIKTRGQQVTLSCSPISGHRSVSWYQQTPGQGLQFLFEYFSETQRNKGNFPGRFSGRQFSNSRSEMNVSTLELGDSALYLCASSSSRDSPNYGYTFGSGTRLTVV.

There are a few counts of this clonotype. The gene calls are TRBV15 and TRBJ2-7; no firm D call. The CDR3 is made up of 14 amino acids. Germline V CDR1 and CDR2: LNHNV, YYDKDF (reference sequence). The ends were cut back, 9 bases at V and 5 bases at J, with 20 bases in the middle. CDR3 sequence reads: CATRRSWVENEQYF. The CDR3 DNA is TGTGCCACTCGCAGGTCTTGGGTAGAGAACGAGCAGTACTTC.

The DNA of the CDR3 is TGCAGCGTTGACCCAGCAGGGTGGAGCACTGAAGCTTTCTTT. This codes for CSVDPAGWSTEAFF. The rearrangement uses TRBV29-1 and TRBJ1-1, with a tentative D call TRBD1 (5 bases). Trimming took 3 bases from V and 4 from J, leaving 15 bases between them. CDR3 size: 14 residues. Germline V lookup: CDR1 SQVTM, CDR2 ANQGSEA.

V and J are TRBV7-6 and TRBJ2-7, with 8 nucleotides matching TRBD2. The CDR3 totals 16 residues. With 2 bases clipped from V and 1 base from J, the junction kept 7 bases outside the gene matches. In germline, CDR1 is SGHVS, CDR2 FNYEAQ. DNA for the CDR3: TGTGCCAGCAGCTTATCAGCCAGCGGGGGTTCCTACGAGCAGTACTTC. Translation: CASSLSASGGSYEQYF.

The genes are TRBV27 and TRBJ2-7; D is unclear. CDR3 length: 16 amino acids. With 3 bases removed from V and 0 bases from J, the gap between germline ends came to 15 bases. Germline CDR1 reads MNHEY; CDR2 reads SMNVEV (reference sequence). The CDR3 here is CASSLYGSLFSYEQYF. The CDR3 DNA is TGTGCCAGCAGTTTGTATGGCAGCCTATTCTCCTACGAGCAGTACTTC.

This clonotype was counted ten times or more. The gene calls are TRBV20-1 and TRBJ1-1; 7 nucleotides align to TRBD1. The CDR3 is made up of 13 amino acids. With 2 bases clipped from V and 10 bases from J, the junction kept 10 bases outside the gene matches. CDR1 DFQATT and CDR2 SNEGSKA come from the germline V gene (reference sequence). The CDR3 is CSARNPTGMVAFF. CDR3 bases: TGCAGTGCTAGAAACCCGACAGGGATGGTAGCTTTCTTT.

V and J are TRBV7-9 and TRBJ2-1; TRBD1 matches 10 bases. Germline CDR1 is SEHNR and CDR2 is FQNEAQ (reference sequence). The junction had 8 bases not matched to a gene; V was cut back by 5 bases and J by 7 bases. The CDR3 extends over 15 amino acids. DNA for the CDR3: TGTGCCAGCAGCAGCCGGGACAGGGGAGGGAATGAGCAGTTCTTC. This codes for CASSSRDRGGNEQFF.

The J gene is TRBJ1-2, the V gene TRBV7-2; 10 bases map to TRBD1. The length of the CDR3 is 15 residues. The germline V gene encodes CDR1 SGHTA and CDR2 FQGNSA. Trimming removed 4 bases from V and 4 bases from J; junction bases left unmatched: 6. Here the CDR3 reads CASSSRTGGTYGYTF. The CDR3 nucleotides are TGTGCCAGCAGCTCCCGGACAGGGGGAACCTATGGCTACACCTTC.

The rearrangement links TRBV7-9 to TRBJ2-1; TRBD2 aligns across 9 bases. The CDR3 is made up of 16 amino acids. Unmatched junction bases numbered 7, after V lost 2 bases and J lost 5 bases. CDR1 and CDR2 from the germline V gene are SEHNR and FQNEAQ (reference sequence). DNA for the CDR3: TGTGCCAGCAGCTTATCAGTCCTAGCGGGGAACAATGAGCAGTTCTTC. The encoded protein is CASSLSVLAGNNEQFF.

The chain uses TRBV7-9 and TRBJ2-3; no reliable D call. This CDR3 spans 16 amino acids. The V end was cut by 2 bases, the J end by 0 bases, with 12 bases between. Germline CDR1 reads SEHNR; CDR2 reads FQNEAQ (reference sequence). CDR3 nucleotides: TGTGCCAGCAGCTTACTTGTAGGAGCTAGCACAGATACGCAGTATTTT. It is translated as CASSLLVGASTDTQYF.

The chain recombines TRBV7-9 with TRBJ1-2, with no clear D. The CDR3 runs to 15 residues. The germline gives CDR1 SEHNR, CDR2 FQNEAQ (reference sequence). The V and J ends lost 5 bases and 4 bases respectively, with 17 bases between them. The CDR3 loop is CASSPLRATVYGYTF. The CDR3, as DNA: TGTGCCAGCAGCCCTCTCCGGGCTACCGTCTATGGCTACACCTTC.

In this sample, this clonotype turned up a few times. The chain links TRBV20-1 to TRBJ2-5, with 8 bases aligning to TRBD1. There are 13 residues in the CDR3. The V gene's germline CDR1 is DFQATT and CDR2 SNEGSKA (reference sequence). J lost 4 bases, V lost 2 bases, and 3 bases had no gene match. In DNA, the CDR3 is TGCAGTGCTAGACAGGGGGCCGGAGAGACCCAGTACTTC. Its translation: CSARQGAGETQYF.

The sample holds a few counts of this clonotype. This sequence joins TRBV20-1 and TRBJ2-7; 14 nucleotides match TRBD2. Trimming cost V 6 bases and J 7 bases; bases outside gene matches: 11. The CDR3 is 15 amino acids. The germline CDR1 and CDR2 sequences are DFQATT and SNEGSKA (reference sequence). The CDR3 reads CSAAPGLAGVNEQYF. CDR3 nucleotide sequence: TGCAGTGCGGCTCCGGGACTAGCGGGAGTAAATGAGCAGTACTTC.

V usage is TRBV9 and J usage is TRBJ2-7, with D possibly being TRBD1 (5 bases). V was cut by 3 bases and J by 9 bases, with 13 bases left in between. The germline gives CDR1 SGDLS, CDR2 YYNGEE. The CDR3 loop spans 12 amino acids. CDR3 loop: CASSGRQGVQYF. The CDR3 DNA reads TGTGCCAGCAGCGGGCGTCAGGGTGTGCAGTACTTC.